A selection of T cell receptor beta chains follows, all from one sample in a study of blood T cell repertoires in COVID-19. Repertoires were generated with immunoSEQ multiplex PCR, while TCRdb's copy carries only in-frame clones and drops some. Altogether around 72,000 clones are present, approximately 86% being singletons, with the ten largest covering approximately 31%. Sequencing was done on a sample of peripheral blood. These receptors all stem from a man aged 45-60 years with acute or convalescent COVID-19. The CDR3 runs from the conserved cysteine through the conserved F or W. The order of the fields is CDR3 DNA, CDR3 protein, V gene, J gene, D gene. A D gene is named only where the DNA matches it firmly.

TGTGCCATCAGTGTTGGTAGCGGGGGGGCCTACGAGCAGTACTTC	CAISVGSGGAYEQYF	TRBV10-3	TRBJ2-7	TRBD2
TGTGCCAGCAGCGTCCGACTAGCGGGAGAATACGAGCAGTACTTC	CASSVRLAGEYEQYF	TRBV5-7	TRBJ2-7	TRBD2
TGTGCCAGCAGCTTAACTAGCGGGGATGTCGGGGAGCTGTTTTTT	CASSLTSGDVGELFF	TRBV5-5	TRBJ2-2	TRBD2
TGCGCCAGCAGCTCCTCGCCAGCGGGGGGGGCAGATACGCAGTATTTT	CASSSSPAGGADTQYF	TRBV5-1	TRBJ2-3	TRBD2
TGTGCCAGCAGCGTGCCGCGGGGGCGACGCACAGATACGCAGTATTTT	CASSVPRGRRTDTQYF	TRBV7-9	TRBJ2-3	NA
TGCGCCAGCAGCGAACGACCTCGACAGATTTCGGGCTCCTATAATTCACCCCTCCACTTT	CASSERPRQISGSYNSPLHF	TRBV5-1	TRBJ1-6	NA
TGTGCCAGCAGCGCACAAACAGTGAACACTGAAGCTTTCTTT	CASSAQTVNTEAFF	TRBV9	TRBJ1-1	NA
TGTGCCAGCAGCGGAAAAGACAGGGATGGGCGCAATGAGCAGTTCTTC	CASSGKDRDGRNEQFF	TRBV9	TRBJ2-1	TRBD1
TGTGCCAGCAGCTTAGAGCTGGACAGGTCAACGTTC	CASSLELDRSTF	TRBV11-2	TRBJ1-2	TRBD1
TGTGCCAGCAGCTTGCGTGCAGGGGGAAGGGGGCTTCCGAGCGAGCAGTTCTTC	CASSLRAGGRGLPSEQFF	TRBV5-6	TRBJ2-1	TRBD1